At least ten counts were recorded for the clone carrying this TCR beta chain. The data were obtained in a study of regulatory T cells in long-lasting Graves disease. Germline trimming cut 3 bases from V and 6 bases from J; bases unmatched to any gene: 8. The CDR3 totals 14 residues. CDR1 is SGHRS, CDR2 YFSETQ, per germline. The time point is: persistent/refractory GD, antithyroid drugs over 5 years with positive TRAb. After RNA was extracted from PBMCs, the TCR library was made from it. Building of the TCR beta libraries involved iRepertoire HTBI primers and Arm-PCR of CDR3 regions. TCRdb used MiXCR to reprocess the multiplex PCR reads, holding one entry per CDR3 protein. The table includes under 350,000 distinct CDR3 sequences, more than 20% detected once.

The chain uses TRBV5-1 and TRBJ2-7, with 8 bases matching TRBD2. This receptor was taken from a female donor with Graves disease. Specimen: peripheral blood mononuclear cells (PBMCs), collected when the disease was refractory, from a patient treated with antithyroid drugs. DNA for the CDR3: TGCGCCAGCAGCTCGGGGGATAGCGGGATCGAGCAGTACTTC. As protein: CASSSGDSGIEQYF.